This T cell receptor (beta chain) is drawn from a study of cytomegalovirus exposure and HLA in healthy donors. Looking at the study overall: The 90 to 150 validation repertoires matched the approximately 700 first-cohort repertoires in platform, a later analysis reported.

Clones were read by immunoSEQ multiplex PCR, and TCRdb kept only the in-frame ones, dropping some. The sample lists roughly 280,000 clones, 65% to 90% occurring once. Study-wide findings and caveats: The study found most TCR sequences rare, yet found some public TCRs in many donors. According to the study, about 180 TCR beta chains were cytomegalovirus-associated.

Comment on this clone: Its antigen is unknown.

This receptor was obtained from a young woman in good health and CMV-seronegative. Specimen: PBMCs.

This CDR3 reads CASSLKSQGAGSGYTF. Here the CDR3 DNA reads TGTGCCAGCAGCTTAAAGTCTCAGGGCGCAGGATCGGGCTACACCTTC. The chain is built from TRBV11-3 and TRBJ1-2; possible D gene TRBD1, 5 bases. Between the trimmed V and J ends, which lost 2 bases and 8 bases, there was a span of 21 bases. CDR3 length: 16 amino acids. The germline V gene has CDR1 SGHNT and CDR2 YENEEA.